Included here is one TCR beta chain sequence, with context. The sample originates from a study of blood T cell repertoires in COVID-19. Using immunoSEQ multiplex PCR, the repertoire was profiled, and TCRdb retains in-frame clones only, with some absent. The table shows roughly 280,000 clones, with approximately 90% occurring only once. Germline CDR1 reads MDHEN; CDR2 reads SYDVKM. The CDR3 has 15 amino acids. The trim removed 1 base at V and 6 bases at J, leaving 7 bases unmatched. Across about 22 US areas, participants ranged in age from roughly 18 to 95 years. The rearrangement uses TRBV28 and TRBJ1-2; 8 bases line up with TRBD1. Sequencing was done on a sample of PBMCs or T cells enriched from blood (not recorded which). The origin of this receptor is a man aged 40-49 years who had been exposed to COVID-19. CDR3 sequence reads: CASSLFKNRGNGYTF. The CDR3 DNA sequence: TGTGCCAGCAGTTTATTCAAGAACAGGGGGAATGGCTACACCTTC.